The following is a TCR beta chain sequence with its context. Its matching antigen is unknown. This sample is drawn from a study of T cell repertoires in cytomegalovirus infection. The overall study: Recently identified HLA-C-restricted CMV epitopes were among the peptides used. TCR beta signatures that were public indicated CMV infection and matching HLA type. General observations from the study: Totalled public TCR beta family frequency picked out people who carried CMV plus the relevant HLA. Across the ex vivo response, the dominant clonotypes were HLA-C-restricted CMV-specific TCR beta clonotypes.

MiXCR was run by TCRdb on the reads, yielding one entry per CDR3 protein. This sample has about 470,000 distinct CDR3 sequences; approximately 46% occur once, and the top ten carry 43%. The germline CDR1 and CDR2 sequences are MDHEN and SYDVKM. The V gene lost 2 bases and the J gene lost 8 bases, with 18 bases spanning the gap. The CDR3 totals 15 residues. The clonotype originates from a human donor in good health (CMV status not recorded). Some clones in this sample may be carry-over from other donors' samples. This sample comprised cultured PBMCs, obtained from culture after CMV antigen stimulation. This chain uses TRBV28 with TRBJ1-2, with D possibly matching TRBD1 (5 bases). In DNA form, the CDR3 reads TGTGCCAGCAGTTTAATTTACAGGTCGATGGAAGGCTACACCTTC. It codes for CASSLIYRSMEGYTF.